The 23 T cell receptor beta chains below come from one sample, sequenced in a study of control samples from healthy donors and cancer patients. Generated by immunoSEQ multiplex PCR, the TCRdb table keeps only in-frame clones and is missing some. The repertoire has around 93,000 clones, over 85% of them found once; the top ten carry about 3%. The specimen sequenced was blood. All receptors come from a human donor in good health. The donor label of this sample is uncertain.

The V and J genes are TRBV24-1 and TRBJ2-7; 8 bases agree with TRBD1. Per the germline V gene, CDR1 is KGHDR and CDR2 is SFDVKD. The CDR3 runs 15 residues. Unmatched junction bases numbered 4, after V lost 2 bases and J lost 2 bases. The CDR3 spells CATSDSGQGPYEQYF. The CDR3 nucleotides are TGTGCCACCAGTGATTCTGGACAGGGACCCTACGAGCAGTACTTC.

The rearrangement links TRBV24-1 to TRBJ2-5; a possible D gene is TRBD2 (6 bases). CDR3 length equals 14 residues. V was pared by 4 bases and J by 7 bases, with 15 bases between. The germline V gene has CDR1 KGHDR and CDR2 SFDVKD. The CDR3 DNA is TGTGCCACCAGTGAGAGGGACGGAGGGGTGACCCAGTACTTC. Its protein is CATSERDGGVTQYF.

The sample holds one count of this clone. The chain has TRBV2 and TRBJ2-2; D is uncertain. Trimming shortened V by 2 bases and J by 5 bases, and 12 bases separated the two germline ends. CDR3 size: 15 residues. Germline V gene lookup returns CDR1 SNHLY and CDR2 FYNNEI. CDR3 in DNA: TGTGCCAGCAGTGAACTGGCAGGTTGGACCGGGGAGCTGTTTTTT. Residues: CASSELAGWTGELFF.

This chain joins TRBV6-2 or TRBV6-3 and TRBJ2-7; TRBD2 is a possible D gene (6 bases). V dropped 0 bases and J dropped 6 bases, with 9 bases sitting between them. CDR3 length equals 13 residues. CDR1 and CDR2 (germline): MNHEY, SVGEGT. Here the CDR3 reads CASSYSLAIEQYF. CDR3 sequence (DNA): TGTGCCAGCAGTTACTCGCTAGCGATCGAGCAGTACTTC.

V gene TRBV25-1 combines with J gene TRBJ1-6; 8 bases map to TRBD1. The junction had 3 bases not matched to a gene; V was cut back by 3 bases and J by 8 bases. The CDR3 length is 14 residues. The germline V gene has CDR1 MGHDK and CDR2 SYGVNS. CDR3 sequence reads: CASSEGQAYSPLHF. The CDR3 nucleotides are TGTGCCAGCAGTGAGGGACAGGCGTATTCACCCCTCCACTTT. The variable domain in full, completed from reference TRBV25-1 and TRBJ1-6, reads EADIYQTPRYLVIGTGKKITLECSQTMGHDKMYWYQQDPGMELHLIHYSYGVNSTEKGDLSSESTVSRIRTEHFPLTLESARPSHTSQYLCASSEGQAYSPLHFGNGTRLTVT.

The gene calls are TRBV6-2 or TRBV6-3 and TRBJ2-3, with 12 bases identical to TRBD2. V shed 6 bases and J 2 bases; nucleotides not matched to a gene: 15. The CDR3 totals 19 residues. Germline CDR1 is MNHEY and CDR2 is SVGEGT. CDR3: CASSPFTRLAGGPTDTQYF. The CDR3 region has the DNA TGTGCCAGCAGCCCCTTTACCCGTCTAGCGGGGGGGCCCACAGATACGCAGTATTTT.

V and J are TRBV2 and TRBJ2-7; D remains unclear. V dropped 6 bases and J dropped 1 base, with 7 bases sitting between them. CDR3 size: 12 residues. The germline CDR1 and CDR2 sequences are SNHLY and FYNNEI. The CDR3 sequence is CASRTQSYEQYF. In DNA form, the CDR3 reads TGTGCCAGCAGGACTCAGTCCTACGAGCAGTACTTC.

The genes are TRBV3-1 (or the pseudogene TRBV3-2) and TRBJ2-5; 7 bases align to TRBD1. Per the germline V gene, CDR1 is LGHDT and CDR2 is YNNKEL (reference sequence). The V gene end was trimmed by 2 bases and the J gene end by 1 base; junction bases not matched to a gene: 1. This CDR3 contains 14 residues. The CDR3 bases are TGTGCCAGCAGCCAATACAGGGGCCAAGAGACCCAGTACTTC. As protein: CASSQYRGQETQYF.

The chain carries TRBV11-1 and TRBJ1-2; D gene ambiguous. Germline CDR1 and CDR2: SGHAT and FQDESV (reference sequence). The V gene lost 1 base and the J gene lost 6 bases, with 6 bases spanning the gap. This CDR3 region has 12 residues. This CDR3 reads CASSLGGDGYTF. The CDR3 nucleotides are TGTGCCAGCAGCTTAGGAGGAGATGGCTACACCTTC. Variable domain in full (rest from reference TRBV11-1 and TRBJ1-2): EAEVAQSPRYKITEKSQAVAFWCDPISGHATLYWYRQILGQGPELLVQFQDESVVDDSQLPKDRFSAERLKGVDSTLKIQPAELGDSAMYLCASSLGGDGYTFGSGTRLTVV.

The genes are TRBV24-1 and TRBJ1-5; D is undetermined. The CDR3 has 17 residues. V shed 4 bases and J shed 3 bases, with 18 bases lying between them. Germline assignment: CDR1 KGHDR and CDR2 SFDVKD. The CDR3, as DNA: TGTGCCACCAGTGACCCCCGGACCGGTGCCGACAATCAGCCCCAGCATTTT. Residues: CATSDPRTGADNQPQHF.

The J gene is TRBJ1-1, the V gene TRBV3-1 (or the pseudogene TRBV3-2); D not resolved. V was pared by 5 bases and J by 1 base, with 11 bases between. The CDR3 has 14 residues. The germline V gene encodes CDR1 LGHDT and CDR2 YNNKEL (reference sequence). As DNA, the CDR3 is TGTGCCAGCAGCGGCCCGGTACGGAACACTGAAGCTTTCTTT. Translation: CASSGPVRNTEAFF.

The chain couples TRBV5-8 to TRBJ2-5; 11 bases are a match to TRBD1. CDR1 and CDR2 (germline): SGHTS, YDEGEE. The CDR3 covers 15 residues. J lost 5 bases, V lost 4 bases, and 7 bases had no gene match. The CDR3 DNA reads as TGTGCCAGCAGCCACAGGACAGGGGGCACCGAGACCCAGTACTTC. Encoded protein: CASSHRTGGTETQYF.

V is TRBV7-9 and J is TRBJ2-3, with TRBD1 matching over 7 bases. The germline V gene encodes CDR1 SEHNR and CDR2 FQNEAQ (reference sequence). This CDR3 spans 19 amino acids. The ends lost 6 bases at V and 3 bases at J; junction bases unmatched: 21. The CDR3 is CASSPLRDSSFKGTDTQYF. The CDR3 DNA is TGTGCCAGCAGTCCCCTCCGGGACAGCTCCTTCAAGGGAACAGATACGCAGTATTTT.

This sequence joins TRBV9 and TRBJ2-3, with 9 nucleotides matching TRBD1. Germline V lookup: CDR1 SGDLS, CDR2 YYNGEE. V lost 4 bases, J lost 2 bases, and 5 bases stayed unmatched. The CDR3 has 15 amino acids. The chain's CDR3 is CASSTRDRATDTQYF. The CDR3 DNA follows: TGTGCCAGCAGCACCCGGGACAGGGCCACAGATACGCAGTATTTT.

The count of this clone is one. The chain links TRBV14 to TRBJ1-2; D not certain. The CDR3 loop spans 13 amino acids. Trimming stripped 5 bases from V and 4 bases from J, with 11 bases between. Germline CDR1 SGHDN, CDR2 FVKESK. In nucleotides, the CDR3 is TGTGCCAGCAGCGCCGGGTCGGTCTATGGCTACACCTTC. Its translation: CASSAGSVYGYTF.

This chain connects TRBV9 to TRBJ1-4; no clear D. CDR1 SGDLS and CDR2 YYNGEE come from the germline V gene. The V gene lost 3 bases and the J gene lost 2 bases, with 8 bases spanning the gap. CDR3 size: 14 residues. The CDR3 is CASSAAPTNEKLFF. In DNA, the CDR3 is TGTGCCAGCAGCGCCGCCCCTACTAATGAAAAACTGTTTTTT.

This chain uses TRBV5-1 with TRBJ2-1; 11 positions agree with TRBD1. J gave up 10 bases and V 6 bases, and 12 bases lay outside the gene matches. The CDR3 contains 15 residues. The germline gives CDR1 SGHRS, CDR2 YFSETQ. The CDR3 loop is CASTPGGQGVGEQFF. The CDR3 nucleotides read TGCGCCAGCACCCCGGGGGGACAGGGGGTTGGGGAGCAGTTCTTC.

The genes are TRBV11-2 and TRBJ1-5, with 8 bases matching TRBD1. Trimming took 5 bases from V and 4 from J; bases not matched to a gene: 1. CDR1 SGHAT and CDR2 FQNNGV come from the germline V gene. The CDR3 is made up of 13 amino acids. DNA for the CDR3: TGTGCCAGCAGCCGGACAGGGAATCAGCCCCAGCATTTT. It is translated as CASSRTGNQPQHF.

The J gene is TRBJ2-7, the V gene TRBV18, with a tentative D call TRBD1 (6 bases). Germline CDR1 and CDR2: KGHSH and LQKENI. The CDR3 spans 13 residues. Trimming left V 5 bases short and J 3 bases short, with 11 bases between. CDR3 loop: CASSEVQGYEQYV. The CDR3 DNA reads TGTGCCAGCTCAGAAGTACAGGGCTACGAGCAGTACGTC.

The chain combines TRBV10-1 with TRBJ1-3; D ambiguous. This CDR3 comprises 13 residues. Trimming shortened V by 3 bases and J by 2 bases, and 5 bases separated the two germline ends. Per the germline V gene, CDR1 is WNHNN and CDR2 is SYGVQD (reference sequence). DNA of the CDR3: TGCGCCAGCAGTGAATTTACTGGAAACACCATATATTTT. Encoded protein: CASSEFTGNTIYF.

The V gene is TRBV7-9, the J gene TRBJ1-1; TRBD1 might be the D (5 bases). V lost 5 bases and J lost 0, with 16 bases in between. This CDR3 comprises 16 residues. CDR1 SEHNR and CDR2 FQNEAQ come from the germline V gene (reference sequence). The CDR3 sequence is CASSPPGRLMNTEAFF. CDR3 bases: TGTGCCAGCAGCCCGCCGGGACGGTTAATGAACACTGAAGCTTTCTTT.

The rearrangement uses TRBV28 and TRBJ2-6; TRBD2 matches at 13 bases. Germline values: CDR1 MDHEN, CDR2 SYDVKM. The V segment lost 6 bases and the J segment 2 bases; nucleotides outside the gene matches: 7. This CDR3 has 18 residues. DNA for the CDR3: TGTGCCAGCAGACGGACTAGCGGGGGTGGTACTGGGGCCAACGTCCTGACTTTC. This encodes CASRRTSGGGTGANVLTF. Full variable domain (missing parts from reference TRBV28 and TRBJ2-6): DVKVTQSSRYLVKRTGEKVFLECVQDMDHENMFWYRQDPGLGLRLIYFSYDVKMKEKGDIPEGYSVSREKKERFSLILESASTNQTSMYLCASRRTSGGGTGANVLTFGAGSRLTVL.

The chain links TRBV7-3 to TRBJ2-5; D may match TRBD1 or TRBD2 (7 bases each). V was trimmed by 5 bases and J by 5 bases, leaving 12 bases between them. CDR1 and CDR2 (germline): SGHTA, FQGTGA. This CDR3 region has 13 residues. The CDR3 nucleotides read TGTGCCAGCAGCCCCCAGGGGGGGGAGACCCAGTACTTC. The encoded protein is CASSPQGGETQYF.